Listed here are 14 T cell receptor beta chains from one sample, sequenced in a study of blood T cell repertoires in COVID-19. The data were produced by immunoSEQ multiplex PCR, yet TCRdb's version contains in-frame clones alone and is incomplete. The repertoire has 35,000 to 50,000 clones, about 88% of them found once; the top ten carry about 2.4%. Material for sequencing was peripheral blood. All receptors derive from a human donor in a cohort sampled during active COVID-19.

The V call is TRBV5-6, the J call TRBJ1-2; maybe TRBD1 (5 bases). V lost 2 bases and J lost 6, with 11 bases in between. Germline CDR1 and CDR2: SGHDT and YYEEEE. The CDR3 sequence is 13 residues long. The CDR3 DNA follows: TGTGCCAGCAGCTTCGGGGGGAACGATGGCTACACCTTC. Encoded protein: CASSFGGNDGYTF.

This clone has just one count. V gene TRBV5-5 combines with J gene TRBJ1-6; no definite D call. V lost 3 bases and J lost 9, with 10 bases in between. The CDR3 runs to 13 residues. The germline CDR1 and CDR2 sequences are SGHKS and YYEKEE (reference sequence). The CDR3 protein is CASSYTEASPLHF. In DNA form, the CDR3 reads TGTGCCAGCAGCTATACCGAAGCTTCACCCCTCCACTTT.

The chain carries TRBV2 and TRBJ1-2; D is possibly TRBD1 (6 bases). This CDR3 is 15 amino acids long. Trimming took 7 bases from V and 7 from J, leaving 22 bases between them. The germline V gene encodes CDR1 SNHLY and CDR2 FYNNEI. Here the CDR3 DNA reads TGTGCCAGCATCCTTGAGGCGGTGGGGGCGCCTGGCTACACCTTC. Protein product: CASILEAVGAPGYTF. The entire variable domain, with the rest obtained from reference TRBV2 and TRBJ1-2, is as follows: EPEVTQTPSHQVTQMGQEVILRCVPISNHLYFYWYRQILGQKVEFLVSFYNNEISEKSEIFDDQFSVERPDGSNFTLKIRSTKLEDSAMYFCASILEAVGAPGYTFGSGTRLTVV.

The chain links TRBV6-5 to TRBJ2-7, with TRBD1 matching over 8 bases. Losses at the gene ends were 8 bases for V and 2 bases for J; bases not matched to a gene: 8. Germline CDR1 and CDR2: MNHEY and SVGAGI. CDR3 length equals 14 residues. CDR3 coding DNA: TGTGCCAGCCGGGACAGGATGATGGCCTACGAGCAGTACTTC. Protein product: CASRDRMMAYEQYF.

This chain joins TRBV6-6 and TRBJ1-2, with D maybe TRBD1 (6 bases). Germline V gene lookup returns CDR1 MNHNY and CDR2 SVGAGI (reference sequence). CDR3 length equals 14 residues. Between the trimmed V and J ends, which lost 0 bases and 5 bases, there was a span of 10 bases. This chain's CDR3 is CASSYSSGTYGYTF. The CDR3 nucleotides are TGTGCCAGCAGTTACTCGTCCGGGACATATGGCTACACCTTC.

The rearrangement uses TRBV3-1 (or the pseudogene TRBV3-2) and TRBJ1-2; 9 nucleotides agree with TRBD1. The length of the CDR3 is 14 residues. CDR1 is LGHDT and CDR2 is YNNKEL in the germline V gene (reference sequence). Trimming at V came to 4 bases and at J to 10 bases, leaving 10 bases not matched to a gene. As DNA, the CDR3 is TGTGCCAGCAGCCCGGGACAGGGTTATTTTTTCTACACCTTC. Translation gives CASSPGQGYFFYTF.

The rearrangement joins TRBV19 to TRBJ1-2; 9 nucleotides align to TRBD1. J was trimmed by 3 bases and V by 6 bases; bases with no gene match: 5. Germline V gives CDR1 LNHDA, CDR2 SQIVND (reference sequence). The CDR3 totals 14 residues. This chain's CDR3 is CASRATGGDYGYTF. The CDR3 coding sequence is TGTGCCAGTAGAGCGACAGGGGGGGACTATGGCTACACCTTC.

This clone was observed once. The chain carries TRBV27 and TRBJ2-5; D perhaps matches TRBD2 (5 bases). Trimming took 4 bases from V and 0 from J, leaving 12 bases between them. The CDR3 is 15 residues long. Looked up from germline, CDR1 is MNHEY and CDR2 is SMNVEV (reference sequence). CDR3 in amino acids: CASSSRTGYQETQYF. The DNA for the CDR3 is TGTGCCAGCAGTTCCCGGACGGGGTACCAAGAGACCCAGTACTTC.

CDR3 coding DNA: TGTGCCAGCAGTGCGGGCGGGGGGAGGACAGATACGCAGTATTTT. Amino acid sequence: CASSAGGGRTDTQYF. The chain couples TRBV2 to TRBJ2-3, with 8 bases fitting TRBD2. With V trimmed by 4 bases and J by 3 bases, 6 bases remained unmatched. Germline-derived CDR1 and CDR2 are SNHLY and FYNNEI. There are 15 residues in the CDR3.

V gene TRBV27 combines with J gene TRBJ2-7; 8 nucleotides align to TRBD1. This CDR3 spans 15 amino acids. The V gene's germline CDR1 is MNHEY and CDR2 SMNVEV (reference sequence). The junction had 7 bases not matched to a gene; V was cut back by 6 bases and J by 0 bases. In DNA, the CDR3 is TGTGCCAGCAGCCCGACAGGGGCCAGCTCCTACGAGCAGTACTTC. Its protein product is CASSPTGASSYEQYF.

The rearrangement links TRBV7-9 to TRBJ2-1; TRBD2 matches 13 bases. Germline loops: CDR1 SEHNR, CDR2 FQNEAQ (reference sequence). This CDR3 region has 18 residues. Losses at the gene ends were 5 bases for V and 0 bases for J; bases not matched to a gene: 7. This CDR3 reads CASSPTSGGSPSYNEQFF. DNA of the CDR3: TGTGCCAGCAGCCCGACTAGCGGGGGGTCCCCCTCCTACAATGAGCAGTTCTTC. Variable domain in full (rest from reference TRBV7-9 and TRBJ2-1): DTGVSQNPRHKITKRGQNVTFRCDPISEHNRLYWYRQTLGQGPEFLTYFQNEAQLEKSRLLSDRFSAERPKGSFSTLEIQRTEQGDSAMYLCASSPTSGGSPSYNEQFFGPGTRLTVL.

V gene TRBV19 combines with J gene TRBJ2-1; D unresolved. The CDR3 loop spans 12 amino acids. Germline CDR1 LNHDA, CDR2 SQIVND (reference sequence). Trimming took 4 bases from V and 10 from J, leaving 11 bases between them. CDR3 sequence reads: CASSTRQDEQFF. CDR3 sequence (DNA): TGTGCCAGTAGTACACGACAAGACGAGCAGTTCTTC.

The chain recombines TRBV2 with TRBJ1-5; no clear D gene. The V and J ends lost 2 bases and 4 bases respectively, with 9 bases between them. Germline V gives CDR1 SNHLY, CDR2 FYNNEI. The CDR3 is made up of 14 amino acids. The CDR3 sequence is CASSESQDNQPQHF. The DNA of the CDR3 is TGTGCCAGCAGTGAATCCCAGGATAATCAGCCCCAGCATTTT.

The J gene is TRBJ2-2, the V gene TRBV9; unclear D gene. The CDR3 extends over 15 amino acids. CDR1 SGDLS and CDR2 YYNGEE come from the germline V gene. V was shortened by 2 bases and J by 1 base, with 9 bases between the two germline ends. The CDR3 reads CASSVSPGNTGELFF. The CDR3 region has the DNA TGTGCCAGCAGCGTCTCACCCGGGAACACCGGGGAGCTGTTTTTT.